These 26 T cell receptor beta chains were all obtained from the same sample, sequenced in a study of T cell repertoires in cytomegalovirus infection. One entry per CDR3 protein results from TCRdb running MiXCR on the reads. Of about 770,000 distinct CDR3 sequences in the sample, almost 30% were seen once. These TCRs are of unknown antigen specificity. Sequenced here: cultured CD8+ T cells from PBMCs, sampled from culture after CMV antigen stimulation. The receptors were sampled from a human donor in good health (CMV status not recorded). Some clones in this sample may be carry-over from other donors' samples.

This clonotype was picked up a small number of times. CDR3 sequence (DNA): TGTGCCAGTAGGTTAAGGACAGCTGATAATTCACCCCTCCACTTT. It translates to CASRLRTADNSPLHF. The chain joins TRBV19 to TRBJ1-6; D is possibly TRBD1 (6 bases). Germline values: CDR1 LNHDA, CDR2 SQIVND (reference sequence). The CDR3 totals 15 residues. V lost 6 bases, J lost 5 bases, and 14 bases lay in between. The full variable domain, completed using reference TRBV19 and TRBJ1-6, is DGGITQSPKYLFRKEGQNVTLSCEQNLNHDAMYWYRQDPGQGLRLIYYSQIVNDFQKGDIAEGYSVSREKKESFPLTVTSAQKNPTAFYLCASRLRTADNSPLHFGNGTRLTVT.

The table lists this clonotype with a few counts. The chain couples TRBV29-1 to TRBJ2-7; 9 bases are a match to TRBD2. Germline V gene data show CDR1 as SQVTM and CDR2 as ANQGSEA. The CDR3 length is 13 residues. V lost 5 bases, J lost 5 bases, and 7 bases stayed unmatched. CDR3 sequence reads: CSVKGLAGNEQYF. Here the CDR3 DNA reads TGCAGCGTTAAAGGCCTAGCGGGGAACGAGCAGTACTTC.

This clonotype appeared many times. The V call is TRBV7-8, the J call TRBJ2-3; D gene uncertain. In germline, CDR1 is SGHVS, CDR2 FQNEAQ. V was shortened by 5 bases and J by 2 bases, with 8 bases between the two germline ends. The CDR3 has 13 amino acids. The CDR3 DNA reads TGTGCCAGCAGCACCAGCGACACAGATACGCAGTATTTT. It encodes CASSTSDTDTQYF.

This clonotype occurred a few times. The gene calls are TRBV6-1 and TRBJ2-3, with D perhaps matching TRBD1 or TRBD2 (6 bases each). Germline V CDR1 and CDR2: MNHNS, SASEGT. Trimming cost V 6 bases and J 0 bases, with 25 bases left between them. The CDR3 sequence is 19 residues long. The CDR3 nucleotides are TGTGCCAGCAGAACCTTCACGTTGGGGGCTGGGGGGAGCACAGATACGCAGTATTTT. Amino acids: CASRTFTLGAGGSTDTQYF.

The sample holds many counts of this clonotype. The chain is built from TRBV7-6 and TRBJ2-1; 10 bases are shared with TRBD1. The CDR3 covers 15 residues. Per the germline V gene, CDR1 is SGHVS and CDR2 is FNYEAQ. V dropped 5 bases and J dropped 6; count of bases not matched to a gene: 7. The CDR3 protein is CASSLGTGAGNEQFF. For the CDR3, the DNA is TGTGCCAGCAGCCTCGGGACAGGGGCAGGCAATGAGCAGTTCTTC.

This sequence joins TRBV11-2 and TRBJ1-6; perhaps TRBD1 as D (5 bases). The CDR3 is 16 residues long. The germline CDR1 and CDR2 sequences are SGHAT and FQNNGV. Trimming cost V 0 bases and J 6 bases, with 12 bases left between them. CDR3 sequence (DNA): TGTGCCAGCAGCTTAGATTTCGCAGGGATTAATTCACCCCTCCACTTT. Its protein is CASSLDFAGINSPLHF.

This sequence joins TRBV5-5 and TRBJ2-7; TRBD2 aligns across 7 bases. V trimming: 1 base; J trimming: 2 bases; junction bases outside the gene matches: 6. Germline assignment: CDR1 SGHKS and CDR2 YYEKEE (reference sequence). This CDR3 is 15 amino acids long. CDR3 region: CASSLTRGLTYEQYF. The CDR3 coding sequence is TGTGCCAGCAGCTTGACGCGGGGGTTAACCTACGAGCAGTACTTC.

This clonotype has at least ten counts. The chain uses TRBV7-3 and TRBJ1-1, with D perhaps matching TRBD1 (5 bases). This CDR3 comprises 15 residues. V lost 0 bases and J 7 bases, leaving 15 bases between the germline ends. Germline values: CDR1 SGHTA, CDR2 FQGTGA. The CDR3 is CASSLTAGGRREAFF. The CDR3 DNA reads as TGTGCCAGCAGCTTAACGGCGGGGGGACGACGTGAAGCTTTCTTT.

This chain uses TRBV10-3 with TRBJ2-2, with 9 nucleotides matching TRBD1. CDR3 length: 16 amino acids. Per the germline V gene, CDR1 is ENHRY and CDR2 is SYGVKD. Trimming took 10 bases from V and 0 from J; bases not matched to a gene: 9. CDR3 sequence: CATRDREGANTGELFF. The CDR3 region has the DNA TGTGCCACTAGGGACAGGGAAGGGGCGAACACCGGGGAGCTGTTTTTT.

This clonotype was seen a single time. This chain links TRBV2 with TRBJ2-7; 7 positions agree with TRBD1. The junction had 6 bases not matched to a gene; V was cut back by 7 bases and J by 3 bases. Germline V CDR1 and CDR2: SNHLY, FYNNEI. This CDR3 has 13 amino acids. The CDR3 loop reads CASNTRDSYEQYV. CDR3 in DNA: TGTGCCAGCAACACCCGGGACAGCTACGAGCAGTACGTC.

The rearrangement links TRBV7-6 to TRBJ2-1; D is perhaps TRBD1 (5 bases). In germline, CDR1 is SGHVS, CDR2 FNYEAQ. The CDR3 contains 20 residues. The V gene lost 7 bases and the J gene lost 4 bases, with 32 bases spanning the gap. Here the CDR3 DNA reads TGTGCCAGCATCGATCTGACATTGGGGCCAGCCTACAACCCATACAATGAGCAGTTCTTC. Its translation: CASIDLTLGPAYNPYNEQFF.

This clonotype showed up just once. The CDR3 DNA follows: TGTGCCACCAGCAGACAGCCGACAGATTCTATGGGCTACACCTTC. This codes for CATSRQPTDSMGYTF. V is TRBV15 and J is TRBJ1-2, with D perhaps matching TRBD1 (5 bases). The CDR3 runs to 15 residues. Between the trimmed V and J ends, which lost 2 bases and 8 bases, there was a span of 18 bases. CDR1 LNHNV and CDR2 YYDKDF come from the germline V gene (reference sequence).

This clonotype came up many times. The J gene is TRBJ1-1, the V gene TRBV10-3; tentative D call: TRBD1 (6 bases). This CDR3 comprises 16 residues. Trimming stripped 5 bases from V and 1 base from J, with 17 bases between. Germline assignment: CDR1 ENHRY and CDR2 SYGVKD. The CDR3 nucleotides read TGTGCCATCAGTAGGGGACCGGCAGGGGAGAACACTGAAGCTTTCTTT. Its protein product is CAISRGPAGENTEAFF.

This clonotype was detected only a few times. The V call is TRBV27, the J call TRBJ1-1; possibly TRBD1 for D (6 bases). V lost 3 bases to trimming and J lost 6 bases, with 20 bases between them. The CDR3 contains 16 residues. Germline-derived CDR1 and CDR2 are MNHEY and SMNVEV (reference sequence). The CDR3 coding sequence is TGTGCCAGCAGTTTGTCGGGCAGGGGAGTATACGCTGAAGCTTTCTTT. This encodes CASSLSGRGVYAEAFF.

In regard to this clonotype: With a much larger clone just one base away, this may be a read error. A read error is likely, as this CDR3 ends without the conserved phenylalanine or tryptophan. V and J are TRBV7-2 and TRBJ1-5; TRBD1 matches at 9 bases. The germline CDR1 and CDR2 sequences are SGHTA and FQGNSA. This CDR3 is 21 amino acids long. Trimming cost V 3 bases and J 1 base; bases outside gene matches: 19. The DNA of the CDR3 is TGTGCCAGCAGCTTTGCATTACCGGGACAGGGCGACTCCAGAAGCAATCAGCCCCAGCATTGT. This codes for CASSFALPGQGDSRSNQPQHC.

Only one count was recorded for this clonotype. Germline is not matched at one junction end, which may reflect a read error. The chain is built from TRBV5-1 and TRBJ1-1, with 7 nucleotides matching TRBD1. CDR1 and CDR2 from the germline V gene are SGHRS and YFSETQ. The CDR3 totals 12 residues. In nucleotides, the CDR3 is TGCACCAGCAGAACAGGGGAAGGGGAAGCTTTCTTT. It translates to CTSRTGEGEAFF.

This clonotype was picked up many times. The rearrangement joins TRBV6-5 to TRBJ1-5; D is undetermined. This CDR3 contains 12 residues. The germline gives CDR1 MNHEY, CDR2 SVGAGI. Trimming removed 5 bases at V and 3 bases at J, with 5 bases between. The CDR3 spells CASSHPNQPQHF. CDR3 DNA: TGTGCCAGCAGTCACCCCAATCAGCCCCAGCATTTT.

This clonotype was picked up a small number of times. CDR3 in amino acids: CASSSRGNSGGRETQYF. Written as DNA, the CDR3 is TGTGCCAGCAGCTCTCGAGGGAATAGCGGGGGACGGGAGACCCAGTACTTC. V usage is TRBV11-2 and J usage is TRBJ2-5; the match to TRBD2 covers 9 bases. Per germline, CDR1 SGHAT and CDR2 FQNNGV. The CDR3 runs 17 residues. Trimming removed 4 bases from V and 5 bases from J; junction bases left unmatched: 14. The full variable domain, in which reference TRBV11-2 and TRBJ2-5 provide the parts outside the CDR3, is EAGVAQSPRYKIIEKRQSVAFWCNPISGHATLYWYQQILGQGPKLLIQFQNNGVVDDSQLPKDRFSAERLKGVDSTLKIQPAKLEDSAVYLCASSSRGNSGGRETQYFGPGTRLLVL.

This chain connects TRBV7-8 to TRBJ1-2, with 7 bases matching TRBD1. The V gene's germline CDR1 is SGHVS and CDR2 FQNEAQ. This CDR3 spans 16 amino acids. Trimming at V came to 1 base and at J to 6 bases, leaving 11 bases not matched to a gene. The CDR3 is CASSLDPSTGRHGYTF. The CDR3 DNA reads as TGTGCCAGCAGCTTAGATCCCTCGACAGGGAGGCATGGCTACACCTTC.

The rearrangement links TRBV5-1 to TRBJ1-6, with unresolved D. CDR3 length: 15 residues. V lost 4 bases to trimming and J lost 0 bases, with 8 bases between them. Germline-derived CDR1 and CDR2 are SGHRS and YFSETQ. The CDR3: CASSGSASYNSPLHF. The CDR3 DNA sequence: TGCGCCAGCAGCGGATCAGCCTCCTATAATTCACCCCTCCACTTT.

The CDR3 reads CSVDTGESVPEAFF. The DNA of the CDR3 is TGCAGCGTGGACACAGGGGAGAGTGTTCCTGAAGCTTTCTTT. The chain couples TRBV29-1 to TRBJ1-1; TRBD1 aligns across 7 bases. Unmatched junction bases numbered 13, after V lost 6 bases and J lost 6 bases. This CDR3 is built from 14 residues. Germline values: CDR1 SQVTM, CDR2 ANQGSEA.

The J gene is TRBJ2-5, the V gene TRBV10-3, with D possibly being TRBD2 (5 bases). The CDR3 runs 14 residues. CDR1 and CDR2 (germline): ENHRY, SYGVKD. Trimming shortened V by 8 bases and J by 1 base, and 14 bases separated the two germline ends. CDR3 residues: CAIGLEGGQETQYF. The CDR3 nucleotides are TGTGCCATCGGACTCGAAGGAGGCCAAGAGACCCAGTACTTC.

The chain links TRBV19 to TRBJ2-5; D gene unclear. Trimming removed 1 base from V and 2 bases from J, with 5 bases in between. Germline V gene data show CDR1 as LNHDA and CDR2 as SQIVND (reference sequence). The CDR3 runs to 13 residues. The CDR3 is CASSIGQQETQYF. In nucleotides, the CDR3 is TGTGCCAGTAGTATAGGGCAACAAGAGACCCAGTACTTC.

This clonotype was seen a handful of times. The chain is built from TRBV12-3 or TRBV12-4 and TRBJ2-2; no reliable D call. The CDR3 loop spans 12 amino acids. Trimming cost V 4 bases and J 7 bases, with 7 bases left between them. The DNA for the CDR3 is TGTGCCAGCAGTTACGTAGGCGGGGAGCTGTTTTTT. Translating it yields CASSYVGGELFF.

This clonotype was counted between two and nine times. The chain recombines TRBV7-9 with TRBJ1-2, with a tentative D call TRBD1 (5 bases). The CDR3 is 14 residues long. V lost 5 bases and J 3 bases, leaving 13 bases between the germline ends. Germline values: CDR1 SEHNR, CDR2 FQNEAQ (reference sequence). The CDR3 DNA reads TGTGCCAGCAGCCTCCTAGGGGATCACTATGGCTACACCTTC. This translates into CASSLLGDHYGYTF. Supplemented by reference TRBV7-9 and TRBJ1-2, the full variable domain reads DTGVSQNPRHKITKRGQNVTFRCDPISEHNRLYWYRQTLGQGPEFLTYFQNEAQLEKSRLLSDRFSAERPKGSFSTLEIQRTEQGDSAMYLCASSLLGDHYGYTFGSGTRLTVV.

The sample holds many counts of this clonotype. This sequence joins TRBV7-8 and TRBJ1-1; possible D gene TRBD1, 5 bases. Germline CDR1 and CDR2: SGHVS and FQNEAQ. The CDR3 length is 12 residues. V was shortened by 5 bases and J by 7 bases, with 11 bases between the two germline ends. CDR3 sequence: CASSNGGGEAFF. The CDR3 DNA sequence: TGTGCCAGCAGCAACGGGGGAGGTGAAGCTTTCTTT.